The clone carrying this T cell receptor (beta chain) appeared many times. Germline V gene lookup returns CDR1 MNHNY and CDR2 SVGAGI (reference sequence). Trimming took 8 bases from V and 1 from J, leaving 12 bases between them. The CDR3 loop spans 14 amino acids. The sample originates from a study of T cells of healthy individuals. MiXCR, applied by TCRdb to the 5' RACE reads, yields one record per CDR3 protein. The sample shows tens of thousands of distinct CDR3 sequences, roughly 5.1% of them seen only once. The sequence was collected from a female donor in good health. The chain is built from TRBV6-6 and TRBJ1-5; tentative D call: TRBD1 (6 bases). CDR3 bases: TGTGCCAGCTTCGGCAGGGGCAGCAATCAGCCCCAGCATTTT. Translated: CASFGRGSNQPQHF.